What follows describes a single TCR beta chain. The antigen it recognizes is unknown. The input lacks base qualities; no much larger clone sits a single base away. The data are from a study of blood T cell repertoires in COVID-19 (dated by TCRdb to the early 2020s). General notes on the study: Samples from collaborators originated in the United States, Italy and Spain and spanned both the acute and convalescent phases of COVID-19. Where HLA class I and class II types were available, the types were taken from metadata supplied by the sample provider, not from assay-based typing. The repertoires were released in a freely available public database meant as a resource for research on the immune response to SARS-CoV-2. The prospective study material was composed of cDNA or gDNA derived from T cells, B-cell-depleted T cells, or PBMCs. Sample metadata almost always included a de-identified subject ID, COVID-19 status, age in years and sex. Deeply sampled blood TCRbeta repertoires from subjects exposed to, actively infected with, or recovered from COVID-19 were included in the dataset. The samples were drawn from two sources: the first 160 participants of the ongoing ImmuneRACE study, and 1,000 to 1,500 subjects contributed by 6 global collaborators.

Findings and caveats that apply to the study as a whole: Clinical and demographic metadata were provided uncurated, with the amount varying by source and participant.

Whole blood was collected in K2EDTA tubes by collaborating institutions according to the institutions' own protocols. Collaborator samples were shipped for TCRbeta analysis as frozen whole blood, isolated PBMCs, or DNA extracted from either sample type. The immunoSEQ Assay, a bias-controlled multiplex PCR, was used to amplify TCRbeta CDR3 regions from genomic DNA. The original methods were these. Within the assay, amplification of reference gene primers was used to estimate how many nucleated cells each sample contained. To quantify the absolute abundance of each unique TCRbeta CDR3 rearrangement, sequence reads were collapsed and filtered. For each sample, productive Simpson clonality was calculated as the square root of Simpson's diversity index over productive rearrangements. This is the immuneACCESS table as TCRdb keeps it, with only in-frame sequences that have V and J called. A part of the clones is gone; compared with another copy, unresolved V genes explain less than half, and the rest is unexplained. Clone size and the V and J calls come from that table; the DNA yielded D and trimming. Counted in this sample were a few hundred thousand clones; about 82% of them appeared once. 9% to 15% of the sample rests with the top ten.

The sample comprised peripheral blood. This clonotype originated in a man older than 75 with acute or convalescent COVID-19.

The CDR3 region has the sequence CASSYPSPRANTEAFF. The nucleotide sequence reads TGTGCCAGCAGTTACCCTTCACCCAGGGCGAACACTGAAGCTTTCTTT. The rearrangement joined TRBV6-6 to TRBJ1-1; the D gene is possibly TRBD1, with 5 bases matching. V is cut by 2 bases and J by 1 base, and the space between the germline ends is 14 bases. From the cysteine through the phenylalanine, the CDR3 covers 16 amino acids. Of the read, only the CDR3 DNA is kept; its 48 bases are in frame from base 1. The germline V gene (reference sequence) specifies MNHNY as CDR1 and SVGAGI as CDR2.